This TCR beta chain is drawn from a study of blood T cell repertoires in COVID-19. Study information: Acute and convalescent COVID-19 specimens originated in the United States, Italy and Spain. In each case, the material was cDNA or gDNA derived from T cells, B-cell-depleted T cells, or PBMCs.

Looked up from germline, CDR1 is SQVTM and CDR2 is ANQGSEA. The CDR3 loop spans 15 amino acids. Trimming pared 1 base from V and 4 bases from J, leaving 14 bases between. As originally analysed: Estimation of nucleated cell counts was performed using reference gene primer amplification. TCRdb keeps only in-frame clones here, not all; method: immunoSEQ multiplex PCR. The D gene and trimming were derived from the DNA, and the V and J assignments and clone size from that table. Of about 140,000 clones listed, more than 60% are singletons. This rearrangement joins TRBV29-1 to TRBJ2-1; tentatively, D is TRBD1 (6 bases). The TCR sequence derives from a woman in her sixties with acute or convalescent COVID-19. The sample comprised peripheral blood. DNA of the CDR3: TGCAGCGTTGAAGTAGGGACACCCTTATACAATGAGCAGTTCTTC. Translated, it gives CSVEVGTPLYNEQFF.